The entry that follows covers one T cell receptor (beta chain) sequence. The antigen is undetermined. The sample comes from a study of CD8 T cells in ankylosing spondylitis. Study-wide points: Fewer than ten highly homologous variants made up a TCR beta motif that seemed to typify ankylosing spondylitis blood. Existing reports had already noted some motif variants in reactive arthritis synovial fluid and blood.

V was shortened by 5 bases and J by 4 bases, with 17 bases between the two germline ends. The CDR3 consists of 16 residues. Germline CDR1 is SGHVS and CDR2 is FNYEAQ. TCRdb recomputed calls from the 5' RACE reads with MiXCR, one row per CDR3 protein. The sample has 450,000 to 550,000 distinct CDR3 sequences; approximately 5% are singletons. The clonotype originates from a male donor with ankylosing spondylitis. Material for sequencing was blood, either unsorted or a sorted T cell fraction (not recorded which). This rearrangement joins TRBV7-6 to TRBJ2-2; D not resolved. The CDR3 DNA sequence: TGTGCCAGCAGCCCAGTCGGGCAGAGGAGCACCGGGGAGCTGTTTTTT. The encoded protein is CASSPVGQRSTGELFF.